The 23 T cell receptor beta chains in this list originate from one sample, sequenced in a study of blood T cell repertoires in COVID-19. TCRdb's copy holds only in-frame clones and misses some; the assay was immunoSEQ multiplex PCR. The table has over 110,000 clones, approximately 80% seen once. Sequenced material: PBMCs or T cells enriched from blood (not recorded which). The receptor set was obtained from a man aged 50 to 60 in a cohort exposed to, infected with or recovered from COVID-19 (not recorded which).

This sequence joins TRBV10-2 and TRBJ2-1, with D perhaps matching TRBD2 (6 bases). With 6 bases removed from V and 10 bases from J, the gap between germline ends came to 19 bases. Germline CDR1 reads WSHSY; CDR2 reads SAAADI. The CDR3 is 14 residues long. CDR3 sequence: CASRTPGPGGEQFF. In DNA form, the CDR3 reads TGCGCCAGCAGGACACCGGGTCCCGGAGGGGAGCAGTTCTTC.

The J gene is TRBJ2-5, the V gene TRBV11-2; D remains unclear. V was pared by 1 base and J by 5 bases, with 23 bases between. This CDR3 comprises 18 residues. Germline loops: CDR1 SGHAT, CDR2 FQNNGV. CDR3 residues: CASSLVGSQPIAVETQYF. CDR3 sequence (DNA): TGTGCCAGCAGCTTAGTGGGTAGCCAGCCAATTGCAGTCGAGACCCAGTACTTC.

This clone was seen a single time. The CDR3 region has the DNA TGTGCCAGCAGTGAGGGGGGACTAGGGCTTTGGGAGCAGTACTTC. Translation gives CASSEGGLGLWEQYF. This chain links TRBV6-1 with TRBJ2-7, with 8 bases that match TRBD2. V was pared by 3 bases and J by 7 bases, with 11 bases of the junction left unmatched. The CDR3 runs 15 residues. CDR1 and CDR2 from the germline V gene are MNHNS and SASEGT.

This rearrangement joins TRBV11-2 to TRBJ2-2, with 9 bases aligning to TRBD2. Trimming at V came to 5 bases and at J to 0 bases, leaving 7 bases not matched to a gene. This CDR3 contains 17 residues. Germline assignment: CDR1 SGHAT and CDR2 FQNNGV. CDR3 region: CASSVSAGGTNTGELFF. CDR3 sequence (DNA): TGTGCCAGCAGCGTTAGTGCGGGAGGGACGAACACCGGGGAGCTGTTTTTT.

This clone is a singleton in its sample. V usage is TRBV6-7 and J usage is TRBJ2-5, with TRBD2 matching over 9 bases. Being an ORF, TRBV6-7 has a function that is uncertain. The V segment lost 5 bases and the J segment 2 bases; nucleotides outside the gene matches: 12. This CDR3 has 17 amino acids. This CDR3 reads CASSHVSGRPTQETQYF. The CDR3 DNA is TGTGCCAGCAGTCACGTGAGCGGGAGGCCGACTCAAGAGACCCAGTACTTC.

This clone was seen a handful of times. The chain recombines TRBV14 with TRBJ1-6; a possible D gene is TRBD1 (5 bases). With 3 bases removed from V and 2 bases from J, the gap between germline ends came to 11 bases. The CDR3 loop spans 16 amino acids. The germline CDR1 and CDR2 sequences are SGHDN and FVKESK. CDR3 sequence (DNA): TGTGCCAGCAGCCATGATGACAGCGCCTATAATTCACCCCTCCACTTT. Its protein is CASSHDDSAYNSPLHF.

The V call is TRBV19, the J call TRBJ2-4, with 9 bases that match TRBD1. This CDR3 is 13 amino acids long. Germline trimming cut 6 bases from V and 8 bases from J; bases unmatched to any gene: 5. Per germline, CDR1 LNHDA and CDR2 SQIVND (reference sequence). DNA for the CDR3: TGTGCCAGTAGAATGACAGGGGGTGACATTCAGTACTTC. Translated: CASRMTGGDIQYF.

The chain links TRBV6-5 to TRBJ1-1, with 7 bases matching TRBD1. Germline lookup yields CDR1 MNHEY and CDR2 SVGAGI. Germline trimming cut 5 bases from V and 1 base from J; bases unmatched to any gene: 4. The CDR3 runs to 14 residues. The CDR3 loop is CASSKQGRNTEAFF. The CDR3 DNA reads as TGTGCCAGCAGTAAACAGGGGAGGAACACTGAAGCTTTCTTT.

In its sample, this clone is medium-sized (0.01 to 0.1%). The chain carries TRBV28 and TRBJ2-7; a weak D match, TRBD2 (6 bases). Germline V gene lookup returns CDR1 MDHEN and CDR2 SYDVKM. This CDR3 has 12 amino acids. Between the trimmed V and J ends, which lost 7 bases and 11 bases, there was a span of 18 bases. The CDR3 region is CASNDPGGEEYF. The CDR3 DNA reads as TGTGCCAGCAACGACCCCGGGGGAGAGGAGTACTTC.

The count of this clone is one. The chain recombines TRBV6-4 with TRBJ2-2, with unresolved D. Germline V gene data show CDR1 as MRHNA and CDR2 as SNTAGT. This CDR3 has 15 residues. V lost 3 bases and J 0 bases, leaving 8 bases between the germline ends. CDR3 sequence reads: CASSEGHANTGELFF. The CDR3 DNA follows: TGTGCCAGCAGTGAGGGCCATGCGAACACCGGGGAGCTGTTTTTT.

The genes are TRBV7-8 and TRBJ2-1, with 9 bases lining up with TRBD2. CDR3 length equals 14 residues. CDR1 and CDR2 from the germline V gene are SGHVS and FQNEAQ. The V and J ends lost 7 bases and 8 bases, in that order; junction bases with no gene match: 9. The DNA for the CDR3 is TGTGCCAGCACCTCAGGGACTAGCCGCCATGAGCAGTTCTTC. This encodes CASTSGTSRHEQFF.

The chain combines TRBV9 with TRBJ2-6, with 7 bases fitting TRBD2. The CDR3 runs to 18 residues. Germline CDR1 and CDR2: SGDLS and YYNGEE. Losses at the gene ends were 0 bases for V and 0 bases for J; bases not matched to a gene: 6. The DNA for the CDR3 is TGTGCCAGCAGCGTAGGAGGGCTAGCGGACTCTGGGGCCAACGTCCTGACTTTC. It encodes CASSVGGLADSGANVLTF.

This chain uses TRBV5-1 with TRBJ2-1, with D possibly being TRBD1 (6 bases). The CDR3 totals 16 residues. V shed 3 bases and J shed 1 base, with 14 bases lying between them. Per the germline V gene, CDR1 is SGHRS and CDR2 is YFSETQ. This CDR3 reads CASSWMDSRSYNEQFF. The CDR3, as DNA: TGCGCCAGCAGCTGGATGGACAGTAGATCCTACAATGAGCAGTTCTTC.

V is TRBV5-1 and J is TRBJ2-2; 7 bases align to TRBD1. Looked up from germline, CDR1 is SGHRS and CDR2 is YFSETQ. The CDR3 has 15 amino acids. The J segment lost 6 bases and the V segment lost 5 bases, leaving 10 bases of the junction unmatched. CDR3 protein: CASSRGQSSSGELFF. In nucleotides, the CDR3 is TGCGCCAGCAGTAGGGGACAGAGCTCTTCCGGGGAGCTGTTTTTT.

For the CDR3, the DNA is TGTGCCAGCAGCCAAGAACTTAGCGGCCTAGCGGGAGAACAGTACTTC. Its translation: CASSQELSGLAGEQYF. The rearrangement links TRBV4-2 to TRBJ2-7, with 10 positions matching TRBD2. Germline assignment: CDR1 LGHNA and CDR2 YNFKEQ. The CDR3 extends over 16 amino acids. V shed 0 bases, J shed 10 bases, and the junction held 12 bases outside the gene matches.

The rearrangement joins TRBV5-1 to TRBJ2-1; TRBD2 matches 9 bases. Trimming removed 5 bases from V and 8 bases from J; junction bases left unmatched: 5. CDR1 is SGHRS and CDR2 is YFSETQ in the germline V gene. The CDR3 is 13 amino acids. DNA of the CDR3: TGCGCCAGCAGGGCGGGGGGGCTCCATGAGCAGTTCTTC. Its translation is CASRAGGLHEQFF.

CDR3 sequence: CASSLDGRANTGELFF. The CDR3 DNA reads TGTGCCAGCAGCTTGGACGGCAGGGCGAACACCGGGGAGCTGTTTTTT. J is TRBJ2-2 and V is TRBV5-6; D is perhaps TRBD1 (5 bases). CDR3 size: 16 residues. Trimming left V 0 bases short and J 0 bases short, with 9 bases between. Germline V lookup: CDR1 SGHDT, CDR2 YYEEEE. Combining the CDR3 with reference TRBV5-6 and TRBJ2-2 gives the whole variable domain DAGVTQSPTHLIKTRGQQVTLRCSPKSGHDTVSWYQQALGQGPQFIFQYYEEEERQRGNFPDRFSGHQFPNYSSELNVNALLLGDSALYLCASSLDGRANTGELFFGEGSRLTVL.

This rearrangement joins TRBV6-5 to TRBJ1-2; TRBD1 is a possible D gene (6 bases). This CDR3 is built from 15 residues. Trimming took 2 bases from V and 4 from J, leaving 14 bases between them. Germline-derived CDR1 and CDR2 are MNHEY and SVGAGI. The CDR3 spells CASSYEEGGAYGYTF. For the CDR3, the DNA is TGTGCCAGCAGTTACGAAGAGGGGGGGGCCTATGGCTACACCTTC.

V gene TRBV24-1 combines with J gene TRBJ1-1; D is perhaps TRBD1 (6 bases). The V gene lost 7 bases and the J gene lost 4 bases, with 12 bases spanning the gap. The CDR3 has 13 amino acids. Germline-derived CDR1 and CDR2 are KGHDR and SFDVKD. The CDR3 sequence: CATRDSGSTEAFF. CDR3 coding DNA: TGTGCCACCAGGGACAGCGGGAGCACTGAAGCTTTCTTT.

The rearrangement links TRBV4-1 to TRBJ1-5; D is unresolved. This CDR3 region has 16 residues. Germline lookup yields CDR1 MGHRA and CDR2 YSYEKL. Trimming took 3 bases from V and 2 from J, leaving 14 bases between them. The CDR3 DNA reads as TGCGCCAGCAGCCACGCCCAGACCGCGGGCAATCAGCCCCAGCATTTT. Protein: CASSHAQTAGNQPQHF.

This clone was recorded once. The J gene is TRBJ1-4, the V gene TRBV3-1 (or the pseudogene TRBV3-2); 10 bases align to TRBD1. V dropped 4 bases and J dropped 2; count of bases not matched to a gene: 4. CDR3 length: 16 amino acids. The germline V gene encodes CDR1 LGHDT and CDR2 YNNKEL (reference sequence). The chain's CDR3 is CASSPWTGGTNEKLFF. CDR3 nucleotides: TGTGCCAGCAGCCCCTGGACAGGGGGGACTAATGAAAAACTGTTTTTT.

V gene TRBV10-3 combines with J gene TRBJ1-2; D is perhaps TRBD1 (6 bases). CDR1 ENHRY and CDR2 SYGVKD come from the germline V gene. V was trimmed by 4 bases and J by 4 bases, leaving 10 bases between them. CDR3 length: 13 residues. As DNA, the CDR3 is TGTGCCATCAGTGCATCAGGGGTCTATGGCTACACCTTC. Protein: CAISASGVYGYTF.

The chain employs TRBV5-4 and TRBJ1-2; perhaps TRBD1 as D (6 bases). V dropped 1 base and J dropped 4 bases, with 14 bases sitting between them. This CDR3 contains 15 residues. Per germline, CDR1 SGHNT and CDR2 YYREEE (reference sequence). This CDR3 is CASSLSGGDSYGYTF. The CDR3, as DNA: TGTGCCAGCAGCTTGAGTGGGGGCGACAGCTATGGCTACACCTTC.